This passage covers 5 T cell receptor beta chains from one sample sequenced in a study of spatial heterogeneity in lung cancer. TCRdb called the 5' RACE reads again in MiXCR, with one record for every CDR3 protein. The profile shows about 120,000 distinct CDR3 sequences, 12% of them singletons. Time point in this sample: blood at routine non-recurrence follow-up after resection. Researchers sequenced whole RNA taken from tumor, nontumor lung or frozen PBMC without sorting. The sample in question was PBMCs, obtained at follow-up. These receptors were taken from a male donor with early-stage non-small cell lung cancer.

CDR3: CATSDNYEQYF. CDR3 nucleotide sequence: TGTGCCACCAGTGATAACTACGAGCAGTACTTC. The J gene is TRBJ2-7, the V gene TRBV24-1, with D unclear. Germline V gene lookup returns CDR1 KGHDR and CDR2 SFDVKD. The CDR3 sequence is 11 residues long. The V and J ends lost 3 bases and 3 bases respectively, with 2 bases between them.

By share of the sample, this clonotype is medium-sized (0.01 to 0.1%). J is TRBJ2-4 and V is TRBV20-1; TRBD2 aligns across 12 bases. The J segment lost 9 bases and the V segment lost 4 bases, leaving 7 bases of the junction unmatched. This CDR3 contains 14 residues. Germline CDR1 is DFQATT and CDR2 is SNEGSKA (reference sequence). CDR3 DNA sequence: TGCAGTGCTAATAAGCTAGCGGGGGGGCGCATTCAGTACTTC. This encodes CSANKLAGGRIQYF.

This clonotype was seen only a few times. The rearrangement joins TRBV7-8 to TRBJ2-5, with D tentatively TRBD2 (5 bases). The CDR3 length is 16 residues. Germline V gives CDR1 SGHVS, CDR2 FQNEAQ. The germline V and J ends were trimmed by 2 bases and 3 bases, with 16 bases remaining between them. Here the CDR3 DNA reads TGTGCCAGCAGCTTAATCTACGGGGATGGGGAAGAGACCCAGTACTTC. This sequence encodes CASSLIYGDGEETQYF.

The table lists this clonotype with many counts. This chain uses TRBV7-2 with TRBJ1-3; D not certain. The CDR3 spans 15 residues. Germline CDR1 SGHTA, CDR2 FQGNSA. V was shortened by 5 bases and J by 0 bases, with 11 bases between the two germline ends. Here the CDR3 DNA reads TGTGCCAGCAGCAAGCTCGTCACCTCTGGAAACACCATATATTTT. The encoded protein is CASSKLVTSGNTIYF.

This clonotype has only a few counts. V gene TRBV27 combines with J gene TRBJ2-7, with 7 nucleotides matching TRBD1. The CDR3 totals 15 residues. Trimming removed 6 bases from V and 2 bases from J; junction bases left unmatched: 10. CDR1 is MNHEY and CDR2 is SMNVEV in the germline V gene (reference sequence). For the CDR3, the DNA is TGTGCCAGCAGCCCCGGGACAGCTTCCACCTACGAGCAGTACTTC. Translated, it gives CASSPGTASTYEQYF.